This T cell receptor beta chain was retrieved from a study of shared clonotypes between healthy human individuals. Using immunoSEQ multiplex PCR, the repertoire was profiled, and TCRdb retains in-frame clones only, with some absent. The data contain 1.4 million to 1.5 million clones, roughly 95% of them singletons. The source is a man under 40 in good health. Material: naive CD4+ T cells sorted from blood. The subset denotes: CD45RA+ positively selected.

This CDR3 is CASSSPAVGSYEQYF. CDR3 nucleotides: TGTGCCAGCAGCTCCCCAGCCGTTGGGTCCTACGAGCAGTACTTC. The rearrangement uses TRBV7-2 and TRBJ2-7; D uncertain. The length of the CDR3 is 15 residues. The germline CDR1 and CDR2 sequences are SGHTA and FQGNSA. Trimming left V 4 bases short and J 1 base short, with 14 bases between.